A selection of T cell receptor beta chains follows, all from one sample in a study of blood T cell repertoires in COVID-19. Repertoires were generated with immunoSEQ multiplex PCR, while TCRdb's copy carries only in-frame clones and drops some. The sample lists about 300,000 clones; roughly 91% were seen once. Sequencing used PBMCs or T cells enriched from blood (not recorded which). Receptors originate from a woman between 45 and 60 years old who had been exposed to COVID-19. CDR3s include the opening cysteine and the closing phenylalanine or tryptophan. A D gene is named only where the DNA matches it firmly. Rows may omit the clone size; those that give it use once, few, many or a size class.

NA,TRBV3-1/TRBV3-2,13,TRBJ1-2,NA,TGTGCCAGCAGCCAAGTGACAGGCGGCGGCTACACCTTC,CASSQVTGGGYTF
NA,TRBV2,15,TRBJ1-2,few,TGTGCCAGCAGTCCTGCGGGGGTAGCACGTTATGGCTACACCTTC,CASSPAGVARYGYTF
NA,TRBV2,14,TRBJ1-1,NA,TGTGCCAGCAGTGGGGACATAGGAGCTACTGAAGCTTTCTTT,CASSGDIGATEAFF
TRBD1,TRBV20-1,14,TRBJ1-5,NA,TGCAGTGCTAGTCCGGGACAGGGTGAACAGCCCCAGCATTTT,CSASPGQGEQPQHF
TRBD1,TRBV28,16,TRBJ2-7,once,TGTGCCAGCAGTCTCCTAGGGGGACAGAGGACTTACGAGCAGTACTTC,CASSLLGGQRTYEQYF
NA,TRBV7-2,15,TRBJ1-4,NA,TGTGCCAGCAGCTTAGTGACAGGACCTAATGAAAAACTGTTTTTT,CASSLVTGPNEKLFF
TRBD1,TRBV19,15,TRBJ1-1,NA,TGTGCCAGTAGTAGACCGGGACAGGGCGTCCTGGAAGCTTTCTTT,CASSRPGQGVLEAFF
TRBD1,TRBV7-2,14,TRBJ1-4,NA,TGTGCCAGTGCCGACAGGGGGCGAAACGAAAAACTGTTTTTT,CASADRGRNEKLFF
NA,TRBV5-1,16,TRBJ2-2,NA,TGCGCCAGCAGCTTGGTGGCAGGGTCACACACCGGGGAGCTGTTTTTT,CASSLVAGSHTGELFF
TRBD1,TRBV11-2,17,TRBJ2-7,NA,TGTGCCAGCAGCTTGGGACTGAGGACAGGGCGTTCCTACGAGCAGTACTTC,CASSLGLRTGRSYEQYF
TRBD1,TRBV5-1,18,TRBJ2-3,once,TGCGCCAGCAGCCTGGGGACAGGGTTTCGGAGAAGCACAGATACGCAGTATTTT,CASSLGTGFRRSTDTQYF
NA,TRBV6-2/TRBV6-3,12,TRBJ2-5,NA,TGTGCCAGCAGTGAGACCAGGGGAACCCAGTACTTC,CASSETRGTQYF
NA,TRBV19,14,TRBJ1-3,NA,TGTGCCAGTAGTGCAACAGGAACTGGAAACACCATATATTTT,CASSATGTGNTIYF
TRBD2,TRBV2,14,TRBJ2-3,NA,TGTGCCAGCCGCTCGGGGGGGCCAACAGATACGCAGTATTTT,CASRSGGPTDTQYF
TRBD2,TRBV2,13,TRBJ2-3,NA,TGTGCCAGCAGTGAAATAGCGGGGACTACGCAGTATTTT,CASSEIAGTTQYF
TRBD1,TRBV7-8,17,TRBJ1-4,NA,TGTGCCAGCAGCTTGGGGACAGGGTTTAACCGACCTGAAAAACTGTTTTTT,CASSLGTGFNRPEKLFF
NA,TRBV5-1,16,TRBJ1-5,NA,TGCGCCAGCAGCTTGGGATCGGGGGGGAGAGATCAGCCCCAGCATTTT,CASSLGSGGRDQPQHF
NA,TRBV28,11,TRBJ2-1,NA,TGTGCCAGCACCGCACCGGGACAAGAGTTCTTC,CASTAPGQEFF
TRBD1,TRBV3-1/TRBV3-2,16,TRBJ1-6,NA,TGTGCCAGCAGCCCCAGGTGGGGACAGGGGAGTTCACCCCTCCACTTT,CASSPRWGQGSSPLHF
TRBD1,TRBV2,19,TRBJ2-2,NA,TGTGCCAGCAGTGAAAAACACCCCCTGGACAGGGTAGGCACCGGGGAGCTGTTTTTT,CASSEKHPLDRVGTGELFF
TRBD1,TRBV6-6,13,TRBJ1-3,NA,TGTGCCAGTAAGACAGGGACCGGAAACACCATATATTTT,CASKTGTGNTIYF
NA,TRBV5-1,13,TRBJ1-1,NA,TGCGCCAGCAGCATACGAGAGAACACTGAAGCTTTCTTT,CASSIRENTEAFF
NA,TRBV28,12,TRBJ1-5,NA,TGTGCCAGCGGTTCTGGCAATCAGCCCCAGCATTTT,CASGSGNQPQHF
NA,TRBV21-1,14,TRBJ2-7,NA,TGTGCCAGCAGCAATAGGACAGGGATCGCCGAGCAGTACTTC,CASSNRTGIAEQYF
NA,TRBV18,13,TRBJ2-7,NA,TGTGCCAGCTCACCACCCGGGACCTACGAGCAGTACTTC,CASSPPGTYEQYF
TRBD1,TRBV6-5,15,TRBJ1-2,NA,TGTGCCAGCAGTCCACAGCGGCAGGGGGCTGGGGGCTACACCTTC,CASSPQRQGAGGYTF
TRBD2,TRBV3-1/TRBV3-2,17,TRBJ2-5,NA,TGTGCCAGCAGCCCGTGGAGACTAGCGGGGGGCCAAGAGACCCAGTACTTC,CASSPWRLAGGQETQYF
NA,TRBV19,15,TRBJ1-1,NA,TGTGCCAGTAGTATCAAACAGGGCCGGAACACTGAAGCTTTCTTT,CASSIKQGRNTEAFF
TRBD1,TRBV5-1,16,TRBJ2-5,NA,TGCGCCAGCAGCTTGGAAGGGGGACAGGGGGCAGAGACCCAGTACTTC,CASSLEGGQGAETQYF
NA,TRBV4-1,18,TRBJ2-2,NA,TGCGCCAGCAGCCAAGATGCGCGTTTTCAGGGCCGGGCCGGGGAGCTGTTTTTT,CASSQDARFQGRAGELFF
TRBD1,TRBV7-9,15,TRBJ1-6,NA,TGTGCCAGCAGCATCGGACAGGACTATAATTCACCCCTCCACTTT,CASSIGQDYNSPLHF
NA,TRBV13,16,TRBJ2-1,NA,TGTGCCAGCAGGCCGGGAACAGGGAGCTCCTACAATGAGCAGTTCTTC,CASRPGTGSSYNEQFF
TRBD2,TRBV5-1,15,TRBJ2-1,NA,TGCGCCAGCAGCTCCGGGACTAGCGGCTACAATGAGCAGTTCTTC,CASSSGTSGYNEQFF
NA,TRBV7-2,13,TRBJ2-7,NA,TGTGCCAGCAGCTTAGGACAGAGCTCACAGCAGTACTTC,CASSLGQSSQQYF
TRBD1,TRBV2,19,TRBJ2-1,NA,TGTGCCAGCAGTGAAGCGGTCCCCGCCGGGACAGGGGGTATCAATGAGCAGTTCTTC,CASSEAVPAGTGGINEQFF
NA,TRBV28,14,TRBJ2-1,NA,TGTGCCAGCCGACCCTACGGGACCTACAATGAGCAGTTCTTC,CASRPYGTYNEQFF
NA,TRBV6-2/TRBV6-3,15,TRBJ1-4,NA,TGTGCCAGCAGTTTGATGAGTACAACTAATGAAAAACTGTTTTTT,CASSLMSTTNEKLFF
TRBD1,TRBV2,16,TRBJ1-4,NA,TGTGCCAGCAAAAGGACAGGGGGGTCGCGGCCTGAAAAACTGTTTTTT,CASKRTGGSRPEKLFF
NA,TRBV5-5,15,TRBJ2-2,few,TGTGCCAGCAGCGTGGGATTGGGGGGCACCGGGGAGCTGTTTTTT,CASSVGLGGTGELFF
TRBD1,TRBV3-1/TRBV3-2,14,TRBJ1-2,NA,TGTGCCAGCAGCCTAAGGGACAGGGGCTATGGCTACACCTTC,CASSLRDRGYGYTF
TRBD1,TRBV7-2,16,TRBJ2-6,NA,TGTGCCAGCAGCCTAGACAGGGCCTCTGGGGCCAACGTCCTGACTTTC,CASSLDRASGANVLTF
NA,TRBV2,14,TRBJ1-1,NA,TGTGCCAGCAGTGTGACAGCTATGAACACTGAAGCTTTCTTT,CASSVTAMNTEAFF
NA,TRBV19,14,TRBJ1-5,NA,TGTGCCAGTAGCCTGACAGCGAACAATCAGCCCCAGCATTTT,CASSLTANNQPQHF
TRBD2,TRBV5-4,19,TRBJ2-3,NA,TGTGCCAGCAGCACGACGGCCCCCCAGCGGGGGGCTTACACAGATACGCAGTATTTT,CASSTTAPQRGAYTDTQYF
TRBD1,TRBV6-5,14,TRBJ2-7,NA,TGTGCCAGTGCAAGGGACAGGGGACCCTACGAGCAGTACTTC,CASARDRGPYEQYF
TRBD1,TRBV28,14,TRBJ2-7,NA,TGTGCCAGCAGTCCCGAGGACAGGGGGTACGAGCAGTACTTC,CASSPEDRGYEQYF
NA,TRBV6-1,15,TRBJ1-2,NA,TGTGCCAGCAGTGAAGGTCTGGGAGGGGTAGAAGGCTACACCTTC,CASSEGLGGVEGYTF
TRBD1,TRBV28,13,TRBJ2-1,once,TGTGCCAGTTCGGGACAGGGGAGAAATGAGCAGTTCTTC,CASSGQGRNEQFF
TRBD1,TRBV5-1,15,TRBJ2-1,NA,TGCGCCAGCAGTGACAGGGTCAGACTCCACAATGAGCAGTTCTTC,CASSDRVRLHNEQFF
NA,TRBV3-1/TRBV3-2,15,TRBJ1-6,NA,TGTGCCAGCAGTCAACAAACAACGAGGAATTCACCCCTCCACTTT,CASSQQTTRNSPLHF
NA,TRBV18,16,TRBJ1-2,NA,TGTGCCAGCTCACCCCAACGGAACAGGGAAATCGGGGGCTACACCTTC,CASSPQRNREIGGYTF
NA,TRBV9,15,TRBJ2-1,NA,TGTGCCAGCAGCCCCCCCTCAGGATCCTACAATGAGCAGTTCTTC,CASSPPSGSYNEQFF
NA,TRBV13,17,TRBJ1-2,NA,TGTGCCAGCAGCTTAGGTGGCAGGACAATAGCTAACTATGGCTACACCTTC,CASSLGGRTIANYGYTF
TRBD1,TRBV6-5,14,TRBJ2-3,NA,TGTGCCAGCAGCCGGGACAGGGTCACAGATACGCAGTATTTT,CASSRDRVTDTQYF